This T cell receptor (beta chain) appears in the sequencing data of a study of cytomegalovirus exposure and HLA in healthy donors. Study overall: Around 77% of 300 to 450 genotyped donors fell in the Caucasian-associated ancestry cluster.

This CDR3 is built from 15 residues. Per germline, CDR1 LGHNA and CDR2 YNFKEQ. The primer mix had 60 Vbeta and 13 Jbeta primers. Profiling relied on immunoSEQ multiplex PCR, and the TCRdb table lists in-frame clones only, not all of them. This sample has about 140,000 clones, with 75% to 85% found just once. Details on this clone: The antigen remains unidentified.

Study-wide results and limits: Available immune exposure information was restricted to CMV serostatus only. A few CMV-associated chains were confirmed in vitro to be specific for CMV antigens. In a later analysis, donors in an Asian-associated ancestry cluster reportedly had fewer N-insertions in productive TCRs than the cohort mean.

This chain uses TRBV4-2 with TRBJ2-5; TRBD1 matches at 7 bases. TRBJ2-7 explains the end of the DNA better; the J call may be wrong. The TCR originated in a woman between 40 and 50 years old in good health and CMV-seronegative. The sequenced sample consisted of PBMCs. The CDR3 reads CASRLTGDHTYEQYF. CDR3 sequence (DNA): TGTGCCAGCAGACTTACAGGGGACCACACCTACGAGCAGTACTTC.